Ten or more counts support the clone carrying this TCR beta chain. The source of the sample is a study of T cells in Graves' hyperthyroidism and ophthalmopathy. What was amplified from RNA transcripts were TCR beta CDR3 regions. With the HTBI primer set, the TCR CDR3 went through a first round of RT-PCR. TCRdb re-called the multiplex PCR reads through MiXCR, storing one row per CDR3 protein. Of under 350,000 distinct CDR3 sequences in the sample, approximately 14% were seen once. This TCR was sampled from a woman in her thirties or forties with Graves' hyperthyroidism. The sequenced sample consisted of blood.

The CDR3 DNA reads as TGTGCCAGCAGCTTAGACAGGACCACACAGAATACGCAGTATTTT. This sequence encodes CASSLDRTTQNTQYF. The chain has TRBV7-2 and TRBJ2-3, with D possibly TRBD1 on 5 matching bases. The CDR3 consists of 15 residues. Trimming pared 1 base from V and 7 bases from J, leaving 15 bases between. Germline V gives CDR1 SGHTA, CDR2 FQGNSA.